This T cell receptor beta chain was identified during a study of shared clonotypes between healthy human individuals. General study points: An effect of sequencing depth on clonotype sharing among donors was expected.

Trimming took 5 bases from V and 8 from J, leaving 25 bases between them. CDR3 length: 17 amino acids. CDR1 and CDR2 (germline): SEHNR, FQNEAQ (reference sequence). As originally analysed: Quality scores were absent from the junction-only immunoSEQ sequences, so filtering differed. Clones were sequenced by immunoSEQ multiplex PCR, and TCRdb holds only the in-frame ones, with some missing. V, J and clone size were drawn from that table, and D and trimming were deduced from the DNA. The table has 2 million to 2.5 million clones, 95% seen once. This clone was found once. No antigen is known for it. The sequence was collected from a man between 18 and 29 years old in good health. This chain links TRBV7-9 with TRBJ2-1, with D uncertain. Sequenced material: naive CD4+ T cells sorted from blood. Subset defined: CD45RA+ positively selected. The CDR3 DNA reads as TGTGCCAGCAGCGCCCCGGTCGTGAAAGGTCCCAGCCATGAGCAGTTCTTC. It encodes CASSAPVVKGPSHEQFF. Combining the CDR3 with reference TRBV7-9 and TRBJ2-1 gives the whole variable domain DTGVSQNPRHKITKRGQNVTFRCDPISEHNRLYWYRQTLGQGPEFLTYFQNEAQLEKSRLLSDRFSAERPKGSFSTLEIQRTEQGDSAMYLCASSAPVVKGPSHEQFFGPGTRLTVL.